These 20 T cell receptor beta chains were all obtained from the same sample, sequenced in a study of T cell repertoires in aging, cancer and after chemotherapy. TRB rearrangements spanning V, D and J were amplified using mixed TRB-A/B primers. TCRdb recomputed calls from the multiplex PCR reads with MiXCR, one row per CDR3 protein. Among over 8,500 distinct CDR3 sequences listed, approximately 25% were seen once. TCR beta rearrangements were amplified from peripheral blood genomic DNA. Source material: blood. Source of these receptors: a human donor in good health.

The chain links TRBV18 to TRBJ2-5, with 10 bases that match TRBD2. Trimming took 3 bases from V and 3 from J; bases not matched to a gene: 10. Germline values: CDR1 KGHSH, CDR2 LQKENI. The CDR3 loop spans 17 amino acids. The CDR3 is CASSPPIRTSGKETQYF. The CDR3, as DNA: TGTGCCAGCTCACCTCCGATCAGGACTAGCGGCAAAGAGACCCAGTACTTC. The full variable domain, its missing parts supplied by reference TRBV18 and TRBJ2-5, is NAGVMQNPRHLVRRRGQEARLRCSPMKGHSHVYWYRQLPEEGLKFMVYLQKENIIDESGMPKERFSAEFPKEGPSILRIQQVVRGDSAAYFCASSPPIRTSGKETQYFGPGTRLLVL.

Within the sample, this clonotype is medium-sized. The CDR3 is CSVLRLAGGVDTQYF. CDR3 sequence (DNA): TGCAGCGTGCTCAGACTAGCGGGAGGGGTAGATACGCAGTATTTT. This chain connects TRBV29-1 to TRBJ2-3; 14 bases agree with TRBD2. The CDR3 sequence is 15 residues long. V trimming: 6 bases; J trimming: 5 bases; junction bases outside the gene matches: 7. Germline assignment: CDR1 SQVTM and CDR2 ANQGSEA.

CDR3 bases: TGTGCCAGCGGACCTACAGGGGGCTTGGAAAAACTGTTTTTT. Its translation: CASGPTGGLEKLFF. The chain has TRBV28 and TRBJ1-4; 9 bases align to TRBD1. CDR3 size: 14 residues. The germline CDR1 and CDR2 sequences are MDHEN and SYDVKM. V was clipped by 8 bases and J by 8 bases; unmatched bases: 9.

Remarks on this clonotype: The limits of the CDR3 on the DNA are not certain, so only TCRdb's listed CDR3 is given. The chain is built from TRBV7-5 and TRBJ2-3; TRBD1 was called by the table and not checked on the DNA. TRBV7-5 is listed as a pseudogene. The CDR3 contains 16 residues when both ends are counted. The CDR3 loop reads CISVSDWTGAADTQYF.

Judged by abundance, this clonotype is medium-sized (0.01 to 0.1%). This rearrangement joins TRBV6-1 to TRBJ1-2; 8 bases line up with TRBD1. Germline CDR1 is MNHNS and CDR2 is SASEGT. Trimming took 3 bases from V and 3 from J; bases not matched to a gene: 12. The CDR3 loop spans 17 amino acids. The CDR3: CASSETGEAQRYYGYTF. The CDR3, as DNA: TGTGCCAGCAGTGAGACAGGGGAGGCCCAGCGGTACTATGGCTACACCTTC.

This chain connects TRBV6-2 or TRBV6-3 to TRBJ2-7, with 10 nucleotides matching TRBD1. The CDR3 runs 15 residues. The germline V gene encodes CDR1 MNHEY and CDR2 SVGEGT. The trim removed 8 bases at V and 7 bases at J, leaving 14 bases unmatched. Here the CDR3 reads CASSLGTGVHNEQYF. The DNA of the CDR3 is TGTGCCAGCTCACTCGGGACAGGGGTACACAATGAGCAGTACTTC.

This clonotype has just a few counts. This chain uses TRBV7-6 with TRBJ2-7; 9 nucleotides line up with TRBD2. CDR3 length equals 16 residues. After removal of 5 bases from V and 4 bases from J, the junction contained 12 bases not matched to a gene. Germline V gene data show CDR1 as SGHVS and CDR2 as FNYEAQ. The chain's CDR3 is CASSPAFSGSQYEQYF. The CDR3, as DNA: TGTGCCAGCAGCCCAGCGTTTAGCGGGAGCCAGTACGAGCAGTACTTC. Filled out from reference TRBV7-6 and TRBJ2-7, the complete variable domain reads GAGVSQSPRYKVTKRGQDVALRCDPISGHVSLYWYRQALGQGPEFLTYFNYEAQQDKSGLPNDRFSAERPEGSISTLTIQRTEQRDSAMYRCASSPAFSGSQYEQYFGPGTRLTVT.

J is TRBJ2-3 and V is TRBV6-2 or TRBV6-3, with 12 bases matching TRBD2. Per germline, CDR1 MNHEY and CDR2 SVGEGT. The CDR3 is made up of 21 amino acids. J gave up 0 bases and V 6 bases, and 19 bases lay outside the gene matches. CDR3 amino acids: CASSRAPSPSGRAVSTDTQYF. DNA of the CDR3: TGTGCCAGCAGCCGAGCCCCTTCACCTAGCGGGAGGGCCGTTAGCACAGATACGCAGTATTTT.

This chain's CDR3 is CASSYSPNRGTEAFF. The CDR3 nucleotides read TGTGCCAGCAGTTACTCCCCTAACAGGGGCACTGAAGCTTTCTTT. The V and J genes are TRBV6-2 or TRBV6-3 and TRBJ1-1; the match to TRBD1 covers 7 bases. V shed 0 bases and J 4 bases; nucleotides not matched to a gene: 5. The CDR3 totals 15 residues. The germline V gene encodes CDR1 MNHEY and CDR2 SVGEGT.

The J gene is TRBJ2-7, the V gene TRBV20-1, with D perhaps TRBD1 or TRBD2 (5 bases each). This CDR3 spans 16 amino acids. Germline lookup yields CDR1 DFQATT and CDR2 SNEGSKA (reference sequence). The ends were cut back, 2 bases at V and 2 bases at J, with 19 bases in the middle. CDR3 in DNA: TGCAGTGCTAGAAAAACCGGGACCCCGAGGCCCTACGAGCAGTACTTC. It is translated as CSARKTGTPRPYEQYF.

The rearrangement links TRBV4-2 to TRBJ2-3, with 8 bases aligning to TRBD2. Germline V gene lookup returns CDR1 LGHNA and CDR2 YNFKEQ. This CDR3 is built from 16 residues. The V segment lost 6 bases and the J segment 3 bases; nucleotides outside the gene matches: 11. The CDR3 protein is CASSDEYGRGTDTQYF. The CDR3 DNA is TGTGCCAGCAGTGATGAGTACGGGAGGGGGACAGATACGCAGTATTTT.

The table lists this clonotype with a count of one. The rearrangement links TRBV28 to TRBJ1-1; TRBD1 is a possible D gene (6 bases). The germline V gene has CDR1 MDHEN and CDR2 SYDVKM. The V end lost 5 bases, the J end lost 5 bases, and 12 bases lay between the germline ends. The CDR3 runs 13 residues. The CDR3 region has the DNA TGTGCCAGCAGTCCAGGGGACGGAACTGAAGCTTTCTTT. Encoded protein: CASSPGDGTEAFF.

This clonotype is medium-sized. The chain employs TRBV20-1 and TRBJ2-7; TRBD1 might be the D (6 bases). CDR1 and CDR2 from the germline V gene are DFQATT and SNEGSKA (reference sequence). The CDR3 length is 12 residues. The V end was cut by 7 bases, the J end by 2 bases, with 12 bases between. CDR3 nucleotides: TGCAGTGTAGGGGACACCACCTACGAGCAGTACTTC. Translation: CSVGDTTYEQYF.

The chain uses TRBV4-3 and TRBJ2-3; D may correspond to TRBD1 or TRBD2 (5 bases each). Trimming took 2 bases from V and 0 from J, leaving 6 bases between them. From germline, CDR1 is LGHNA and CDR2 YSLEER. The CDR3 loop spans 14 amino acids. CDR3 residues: CASSQRDSTDTQYF. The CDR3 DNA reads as TGCGCCAGCAGCCAAAGGGACAGCACAGATACGCAGTATTTT.

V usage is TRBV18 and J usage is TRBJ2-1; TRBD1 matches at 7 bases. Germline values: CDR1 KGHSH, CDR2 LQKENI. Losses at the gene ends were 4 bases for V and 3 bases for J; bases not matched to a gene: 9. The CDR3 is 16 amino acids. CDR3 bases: TGTGCCAGCTCACAATACAGGGGTAGCGACTACAATGAGCAGTTCTTC. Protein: CASSQYRGSDYNEQFF.

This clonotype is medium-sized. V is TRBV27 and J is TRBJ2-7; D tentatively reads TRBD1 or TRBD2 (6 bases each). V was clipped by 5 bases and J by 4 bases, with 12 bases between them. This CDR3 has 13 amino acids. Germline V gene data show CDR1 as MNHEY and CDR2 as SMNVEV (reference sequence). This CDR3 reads CASSGGGGYEQYF. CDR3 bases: TGTGCCAGCAGTGGAGGGGGAGGATACGAGCAGTACTTC.

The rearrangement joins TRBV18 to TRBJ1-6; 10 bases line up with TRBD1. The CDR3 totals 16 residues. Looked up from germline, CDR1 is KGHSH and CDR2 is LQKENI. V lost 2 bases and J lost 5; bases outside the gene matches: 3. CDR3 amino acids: CASSPRGQGNNSPLHF. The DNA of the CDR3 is TGTGCCAGCTCACCAAGGGGACAGGGGAATAATTCACCCCTCCACTTT.

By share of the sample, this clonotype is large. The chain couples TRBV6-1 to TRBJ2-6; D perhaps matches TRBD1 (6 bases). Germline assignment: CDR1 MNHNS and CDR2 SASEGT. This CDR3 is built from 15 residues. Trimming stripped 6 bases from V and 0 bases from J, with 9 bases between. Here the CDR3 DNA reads TGTGCCAGCAGCAGGGGAGACTCTGGGGCCAACGTCCTGACTTTC. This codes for CASSRGDSGANVLTF.

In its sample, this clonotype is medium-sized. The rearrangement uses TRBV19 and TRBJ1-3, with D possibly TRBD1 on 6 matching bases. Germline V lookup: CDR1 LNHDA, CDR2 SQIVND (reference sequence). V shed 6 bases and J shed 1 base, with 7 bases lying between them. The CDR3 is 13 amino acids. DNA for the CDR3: TGTGCCAGTAGGACAGGTTCTGGAAACACCATATATTTT. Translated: CASRTGSGNTIYF.

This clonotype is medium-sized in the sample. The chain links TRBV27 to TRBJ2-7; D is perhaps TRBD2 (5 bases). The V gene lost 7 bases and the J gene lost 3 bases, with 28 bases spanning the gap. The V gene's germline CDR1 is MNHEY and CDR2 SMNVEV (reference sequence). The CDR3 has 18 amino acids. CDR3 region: CASTSPLGPRTAGYEQYF. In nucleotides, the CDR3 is TGTGCCAGCACCTCACCACTAGGTCCACGAACCGCGGGCTACGAGCAGTACTTC.